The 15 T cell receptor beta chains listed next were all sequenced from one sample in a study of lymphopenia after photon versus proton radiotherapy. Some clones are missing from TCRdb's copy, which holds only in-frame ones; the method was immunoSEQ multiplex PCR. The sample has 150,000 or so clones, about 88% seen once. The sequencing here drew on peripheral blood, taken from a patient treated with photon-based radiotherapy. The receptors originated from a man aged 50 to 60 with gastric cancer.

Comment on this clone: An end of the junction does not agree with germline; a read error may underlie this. The CDR3 DNA reads TGTGCCAGCAGTGACTCGCGGTCCCGGACTAGCGCCTCCTGCGAGCAGTACTTC. Its protein is CASSDSRSRTSASCEQYF. This chain uses TRBV6-4 with TRBJ2-7; TRBD2 agrees at 9 bases. Germline V gene lookup returns CDR1 MRHNA and CDR2 SNTAGT. This CDR3 spans 18 amino acids.

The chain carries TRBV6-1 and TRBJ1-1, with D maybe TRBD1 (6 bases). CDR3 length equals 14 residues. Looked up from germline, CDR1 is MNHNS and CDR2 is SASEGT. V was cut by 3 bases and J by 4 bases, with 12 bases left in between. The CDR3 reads CASSDYRAATEAFF. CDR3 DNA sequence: TGTGCCAGCAGTGATTACAGGGCAGCCACTGAAGCTTTCTTT.

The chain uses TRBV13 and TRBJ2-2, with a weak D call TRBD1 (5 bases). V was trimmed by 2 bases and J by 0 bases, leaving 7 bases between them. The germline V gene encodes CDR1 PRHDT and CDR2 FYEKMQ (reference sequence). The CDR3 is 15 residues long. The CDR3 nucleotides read TGTGCCAGCAGCTTAAGGACAACGAACACCGGGGAGCTGTTTTTT. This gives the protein CASSLRTTNTGELFF.

CDR3: CASKGGRENQPQHF. CDR3 DNA sequence: TGTGCCAGTAAAGGCGGCAGGGAAAATCAGCCCCAGCATTTT. This sequence joins TRBV19 and TRBJ1-5; D perhaps matches TRBD1 (5 bases). Trimming shortened V by 7 bases and J by 4 bases, and 14 bases separated the two germline ends. The germline CDR1 and CDR2 sequences are LNHDA and SQIVND (reference sequence). This CDR3 is 14 amino acids long.

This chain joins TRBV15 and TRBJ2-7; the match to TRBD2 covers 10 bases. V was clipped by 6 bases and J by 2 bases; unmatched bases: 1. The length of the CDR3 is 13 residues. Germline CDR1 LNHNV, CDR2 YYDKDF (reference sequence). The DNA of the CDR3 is TGTGCCACCAGAACTAGCGGGGCCTACGAGCAGTACTTC. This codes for CATRTSGAYEQYF.

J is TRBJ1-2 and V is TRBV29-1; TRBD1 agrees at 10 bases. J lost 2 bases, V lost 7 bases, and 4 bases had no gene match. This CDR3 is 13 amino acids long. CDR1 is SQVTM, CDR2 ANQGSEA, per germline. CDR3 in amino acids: CSASDRGNYGYTF. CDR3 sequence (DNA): TGCAGCGCTTCGGACAGGGGGAACTATGGCTACACCTTC.

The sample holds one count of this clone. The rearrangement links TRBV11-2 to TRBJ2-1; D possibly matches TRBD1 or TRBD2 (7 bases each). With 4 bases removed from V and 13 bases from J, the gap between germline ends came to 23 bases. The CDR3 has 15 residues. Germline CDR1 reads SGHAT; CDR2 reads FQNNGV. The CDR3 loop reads CASSSTGRSRGGQFF. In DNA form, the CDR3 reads TGTGCCAGCAGCTCGACAGGCCGAAGCAGGGGGGGACAGTTCTTC.

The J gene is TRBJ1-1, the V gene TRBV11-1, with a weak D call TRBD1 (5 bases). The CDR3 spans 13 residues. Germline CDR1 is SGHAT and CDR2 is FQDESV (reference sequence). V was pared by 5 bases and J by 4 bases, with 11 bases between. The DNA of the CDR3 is TGTGCCAGCAGCACGGCGGGGGGCACTGAAGCTTTCTTT. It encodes CASSTAGGTEAFF.

This CDR3 is CASSLEGGAHEQFF. The CDR3 coding sequence is TGTGCCAGCAGCTTAGAGGGAGGGGCCCATGAGCAGTTCTTC. The J gene is TRBJ2-1, the V gene TRBV7-2; 7 positions match TRBD2. V was clipped by 1 base and J by 8 bases; unmatched bases: 5. From germline, CDR1 is SGHTA and CDR2 FQGNSA. The length of the CDR3 is 14 residues.

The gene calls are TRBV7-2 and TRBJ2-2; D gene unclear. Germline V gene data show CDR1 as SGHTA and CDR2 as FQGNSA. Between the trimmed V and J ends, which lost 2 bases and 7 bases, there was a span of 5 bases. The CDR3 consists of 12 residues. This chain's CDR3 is CASSLWGGELFF. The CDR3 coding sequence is TGTGCCAGCAGCTTATGGGGCGGGGAGCTGTTTTTT.

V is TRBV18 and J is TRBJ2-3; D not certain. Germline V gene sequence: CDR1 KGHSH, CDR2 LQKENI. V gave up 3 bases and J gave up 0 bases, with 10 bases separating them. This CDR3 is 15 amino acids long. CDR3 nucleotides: TGTGCCAGCTCACCGGAAGGAAGTAGCACAGATACGCAGTATTTT. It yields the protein CASSPEGSSTDTQYF.

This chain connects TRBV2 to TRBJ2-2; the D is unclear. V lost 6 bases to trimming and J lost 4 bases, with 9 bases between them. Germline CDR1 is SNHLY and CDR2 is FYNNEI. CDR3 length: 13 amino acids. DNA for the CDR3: TGTGCCAGCAGAAATAGTATCACCGGGGAGCTGTTTTTT. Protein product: CASRNSITGELFF.

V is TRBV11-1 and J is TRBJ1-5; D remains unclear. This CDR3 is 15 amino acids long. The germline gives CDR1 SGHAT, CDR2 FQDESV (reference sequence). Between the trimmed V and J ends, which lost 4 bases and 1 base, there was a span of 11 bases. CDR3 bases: TGTGCCAGCAGCTCCAACGGGGAAAGCAATCAGCCCCAGCATTTT. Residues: CASSSNGESNQPQHF.

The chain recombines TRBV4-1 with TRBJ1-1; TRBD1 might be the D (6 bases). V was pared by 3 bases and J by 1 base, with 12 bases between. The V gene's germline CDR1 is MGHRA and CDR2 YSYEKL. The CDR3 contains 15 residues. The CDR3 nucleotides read TGCGCCAGCAGCCACCTGGGGGGGGCGAACACTGAAGCTTTCTTT. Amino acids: CASSHLGGANTEAFF.

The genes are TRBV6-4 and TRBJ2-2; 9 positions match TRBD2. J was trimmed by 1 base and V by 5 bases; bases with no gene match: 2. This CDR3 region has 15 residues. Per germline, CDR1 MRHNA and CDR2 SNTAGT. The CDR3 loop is CASSQTSGNTGELFF. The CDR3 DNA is TGTGCCAGCAGTCAGACTAGCGGGAACACCGGGGAGCTGTTTTTT.